The T cell receptor (beta chain) described here comes from a study of vaccination effects on CD4 cells after COVID-19. Study-level background: Samples gathered post-vaccine arrived a median of 72 days past the second dose. Whole-study results and caveats: In the late period after vaccination, infection- and vaccine-induced clones contracted markedly.

The germline gives CDR1 LNHDA, CDR2 SQIVND (reference sequence). V was pared by 5 bases and J by 9 bases, with 11 bases between. The CDR3 is 12 amino acids. In the case of this clone: Its antigen is not identified.

Expansion of antigen-specific CD4+ T cells with viral peptide pools was carried out by the ViraFEST assay before sequencing. Subsequent to less than eleven days of culture, CD4+ T cells were isolated. Participants completed two doses of the BNT162b2 or mRNA-1273 vaccine. In the cultures, half the medium was exchanged for IL-2 medium on days 3 and 7. TCRdb keeps only in-frame clones here, not all; method: immunoSEQ multiplex PCR. The sample has around 16,000 clones, 70% to 80% seen once. This TCR was sampled from a human donor who received a COVID-19 vaccine. V and J are TRBV19 and TRBJ2-1; D unclear. The sequenced sample was CD4+ T cells from PBMCs cultured with HCoV-NL63 spike peptides, obtained after COVID-19 vaccination. The chain's CDR3 is CASSPIAGEQFF. DNA for the CDR3: TGTGCCAGTAGTCCCATAGCCGGTGAGCAGTTCTTC.